This T cell receptor (beta chain) was identified during a study of T-cell reconstitution after alpha-beta-depleted transplantation in children. Study-wide results and caveats: T cells produced anew were the main source of T-cell counts and diversity one year after transplant.

On this clonotype itself: The target antigen is unknown.

CDR3 size: 18 residues. Germline V lookup: CDR1 SGHAT, CDR2 FQDESV (reference sequence). J was trimmed by 4 bases and V by 5 bases; bases with no gene match: 15. Preparation of the TCRbeta library involved a method that used unique molecular identifiers. TCRdb recomputed calls from the PCR reads with MiXCR, one row per CDR3 protein. The sample lists about 420,000 distinct CDR3 sequences; about a sixth were seen once. This rearrangement joins TRBV11-1 to TRBJ2-2; TRBD1 matches 8 bases. This clonotype was obtained from a boy in the first two years of life who had a stem cell transplant for Wiskott-Aldrich syndrome, so the T cells may come from the graft donor. The specimen comprised PBMCs, mostly from graft donor cells, sampled 360 days after TCRalphabeta/CD19-depleted stem cell transplant. CDR3 amino acids: CASSPPDLDRASTGELFF. CDR3 DNA sequence: TGTGCCAGCAGCCCACCAGACCTGGACAGGGCGAGCACCGGGGAGCTGTTTTTT.